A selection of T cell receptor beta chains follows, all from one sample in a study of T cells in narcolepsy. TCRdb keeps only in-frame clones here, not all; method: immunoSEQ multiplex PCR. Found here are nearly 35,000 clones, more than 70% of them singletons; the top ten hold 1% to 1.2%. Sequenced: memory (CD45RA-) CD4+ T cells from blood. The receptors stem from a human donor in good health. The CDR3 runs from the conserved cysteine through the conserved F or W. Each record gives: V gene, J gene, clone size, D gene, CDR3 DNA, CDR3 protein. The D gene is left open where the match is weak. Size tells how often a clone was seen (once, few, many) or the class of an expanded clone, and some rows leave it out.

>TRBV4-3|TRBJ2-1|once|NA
TGCGCCAGGACTCCGTGGGTTAGCTACAATGAGCAGTTCTTC
CARTPWVSYNEQFF
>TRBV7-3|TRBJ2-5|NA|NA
TGTGCCAGCAGCTCCTCCACGGGCCGTGGGGGAGAGACCCAGTACTTC
CASSSSTGRGGETQYF
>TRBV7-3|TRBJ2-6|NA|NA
TGTGCCAGCAGCTCACAAAACAGGGCCCCTGGGGCCAACGTCCTGACTTTC
CASSSQNRAPGANVLTF
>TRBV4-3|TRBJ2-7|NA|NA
TGCGCCAGCAGCCAGGGGACCCCACTCTCCTACGAGCAGTACTTC
CASSQGTPLSYEQYF
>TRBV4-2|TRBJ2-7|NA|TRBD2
TGTGCCAGCAGCCAAGATACGGCGGGAGGGAGGGGGGAGCAGTACTTC
CASSQDTAGGRGEQYF
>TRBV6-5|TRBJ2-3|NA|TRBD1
TGTGCCAGCAGGACAGGGGTTAGCACAGATACGCAGTATTTT
CASRTGVSTDTQYF
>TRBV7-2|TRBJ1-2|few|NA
TGTGCCAGCAGCTTAGTGGGGGAACGGGGCTACACCTTC
CASSLVGERGYTF
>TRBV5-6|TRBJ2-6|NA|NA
TGTGCCAGCAGCTTGGAAATCGGGGGCACTGGGGCCAACGTCCTGACTTTC
CASSLEIGGTGANVLTF
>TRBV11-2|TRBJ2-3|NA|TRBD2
TGTGCCAGCAGCTTTGTCCTAGCGGGAGGGCCCGCCACAGATACGCAGTATTTT
CASSFVLAGGPATDTQYF
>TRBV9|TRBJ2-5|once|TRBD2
TGTGCCAGCAGCGTAAATGAGGCGGGGGGAGAGACCCAGTACTTC
CASSVNEAGGETQYF
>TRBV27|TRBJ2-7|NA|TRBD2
TGTGCCAGCGCGCGAGCCGGGGGGACTATCGAGCAGTACTTC
CASARAGGTIEQYF
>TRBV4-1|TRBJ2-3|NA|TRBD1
TGCGCCAGCAGCCACCCTGGACAGGGGGCTAGGGCAGATACGCAGTATTTT
CASSHPGQGARADTQYF
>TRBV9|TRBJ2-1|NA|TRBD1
TGTGCCAGCAGTACCCGGGACAGGGGGCGAGATGAGCAGTTCTTC
CASSTRDRGRDEQFF
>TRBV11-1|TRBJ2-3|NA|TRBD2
TGTGCCAGCTCCGGGGGAGCGGGGGGCACAGATACGCAGTATTTT
CASSGGAGGTDTQYF
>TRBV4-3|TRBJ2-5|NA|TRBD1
TGCGCCAGCAGGCCCGGGACAGGCCCGGGGGAGACCCAGTACTTC
CASRPGTGPGETQYF
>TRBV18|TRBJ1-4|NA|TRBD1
TGTGCCAGCTCACCCAGGGGGCTGGATGAAAAACTGTTTTTT
CASSPRGLDEKLFF
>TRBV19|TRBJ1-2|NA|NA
TGTGCCAGTAGTTATTCACCCGGACGGTATGGCTACACCTTC
CASSYSPGRYGYTF
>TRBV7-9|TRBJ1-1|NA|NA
TGTGCCAGCAGCTTATTTGGGCCTCGGTCGAACACTGAAGCTTTCTTT
CASSLFGPRSNTEAFF
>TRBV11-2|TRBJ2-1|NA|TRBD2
TGTGCCAGCAGCTTACGCCGGGGACTAGCGGACAATGAGCAGTTCTTC
CASSLRRGLADNEQFF
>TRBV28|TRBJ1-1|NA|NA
TGTGCCAGCAGTTTATCCGCGGTCACTGAAGCTTTCTTT
CASSLSAVTEAFF
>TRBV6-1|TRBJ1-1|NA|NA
TGTGCCAGCCGTGGGAACACTGAAGCTTTCTTT
CASRGNTEAFF
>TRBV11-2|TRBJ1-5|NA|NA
TGTGCCAGCAGCTTAGAAGGGAGGGGAGGGCAGCCCCAGCATTTT
CASSLEGRGGQPQHF